A selection of T cell receptor beta chains follows, all from one sample in a study of cytomegalovirus exposure and HLA in healthy donors. Repertoires were generated with immunoSEQ multiplex PCR, while TCRdb's copy carries only in-frame clones and drops some. The table has 85,000 to 90,000 clones, 65% to 80% seen once; the top ten hold roughly 9.1%. The sequenced sample consisted of PBMCs. Receptor source: a man aged 25 to 40 in good health and CMV-seropositive. The CDR3 runs from the conserved cysteine through the conserved F or W. The order of the fields is clone size, CDR3 length, D gene, J gene, V gene, CDR3 DNA, CDR3 protein. D genes are given only for firm matches. Size is omitted from some rows. Given values are once, few, many or a class for expanded clones.

>-|14|TRBD1|TRBJ1-2|TRBV7-9
TGTGCCAGCAGCTTAGCCGGACAGGGCGGTGGCTACACCTTC
CASSLAGQGGGYTF
>-|14|TRBD2|TRBJ2-1|TRBV9
TGTGCCAGCAGCGTAGCTCCTACTAGCGATGAGCAGTTCTTC
CASSVAPTSDEQFF
>-|15|TRBD1|TRBJ2-7|TRBV6-6
TGTGCCAGCAGTTACTCACGGGACAGGGGATTCGAGCAGTACTTC
CASSYSRDRGFEQYF
>-|17|TRBD1|TRBJ1-5|TRBV2
TGTGCCAGCAGTGACAGACAGGGTTGGTATGGCAATCAGCCCCAGCATTTT
CASSDRQGWYGNQPQHF
>few|15|-|TRBJ1-3|TRBV5-1
TGCGCCAGCAGCTTCGGACAGAGCTCTGGAAACACCATATATTTT
CASSFGQSSGNTIYF
>-|14|TRBD1|TRBJ2-5|TRBV9
TGTGCCAGCAGCCTGGACAGGGGTGGGGAGACCCAGTACTTC
CASSLDRGGETQYF
>once|15|TRBD1|TRBJ2-5|TRBV5-1
TGCGCCAGCAGCTTGGGGGACAGAGGCCAAGAGACCCAGTACTTC
CASSLGDRGQETQYF
>-|11|-|TRBJ2-5|TRBV6-1
TGTGCCGGGAGGTGGGGGGAGACCCAGTACTTC
CAGRWGETQYF
>-|14|TRBD1|TRBJ2-7|TRBV5-1
TGCGCCAGCAGCTTCGGACAGGGGGCGGGAGAGCAGTACTTC
CASSFGQGAGEQYF
>-|14|-|TRBJ2-3|TRBV6-1
TGTGCCAGCAGTGGGTTTTCGGTCACAGATACGCAGTATTTT
CASSGFSVTDTQYF
>-|15|-|TRBJ1-2|TRBV2
TGTGCCAGCAGTGAGGAGGCAGCCCCTAACTATGGCTACACCTTC
CASSEEAAPNYGYTF
>-|13|-|TRBJ2-7|TRBV13
TGTGCCAGCAGCTTAAGAGGGAATTTTGAGCAGTACTTC
CASSLRGNFEQYF
>-|13|-|TRBJ1-4|TRBV6-1
TGTGCCAGCAGAGAGACAACTAATGAAAAACTGTTTTTT
CASRETTNEKLFF
>-|14|-|TRBJ2-5|TRBV11-1
TGTGCCAGCAGCTTAGCGCGGGCCGCGGAGACCCAGTACTTC
CASSLARAAETQYF
>-|14|TRBD1|TRBJ2-2|TRBV2
TGTGCCAGCAGAAAGGGACAGGGGGCCGGGGAGCTGTTTTTT
CASRKGQGAGELFF
>-|13|-|TRBJ1-1|TRBV2
TGTGCCAGCAATGGACAGATGAACACTGAAGCTTTCTTT
CASNGQMNTEAFF
>-|16|TRBD1|TRBJ1-5|TRBV11-2
TGTGCCAGCAGCTTAGGTAGGGACAGGGGCAGTCAGCCCCAGCATTTT
CASSLGRDRGSQPQHF
>-|13|-|TRBJ1-1|TRBV19
TGTGCCAGTAGCACCAGGGCCAACACTGAAGCTTTCTTT
CASSTRANTEAFF
>few|15|TRBD2|TRBJ2-7|TRBV6-4
TGTGCCAGCAGTGGACTAGCGGGGGAAAGGAACGAGCAGTACTTC
CASSGLAGERNEQYF
>-|14|-|TRBJ1-4|TRBV23-1
TGCGCCAGCAGTCGGCGGACAGATAATGAAAAACTGTTTTTT
CASSRRTDNEKLFF
>once|15|-|TRBJ1-3|TRBV10-1
TGCGCCAGCAGTGACAAGGGACTTATAGGAAACACCATATATTTT
CASSDKGLIGNTIYF
>-|13|TRBD1|TRBJ2-7|TRBV29-1
TGCAGCGTTAGACAGGGAGTCTCCTACGAGCAGTACTTC
CSVRQGVSYEQYF
>-|12|TRBD1|TRBJ1-2|TRBV29-1
TGCAGCGTTACCGGGACAGGGGATGGCTACACCTTC
CSVTGTGDGYTF
>-|13|-|TRBJ1-2|TRBV6-5
TGTGCCAGCAGGGAACAGATTAACTATGGCTACACCTTC
CASREQINYGYTF
>-|14|TRBD2|TRBJ2-1|TRBV7-3
TGTGCCAGCAGCTTAAGTAGCGGGGAAAATGAGCAGTTCTTC
CASSLSSGENEQFF
>once|14|TRBD1|TRBJ2-5|TRBV19
TGTGCCAGTAAACCGGGACAGGGTTGGGAGACCCAGTACTTC
CASKPGQGWETQYF
>-|14|-|TRBJ2-7|TRBV5-1
TGCGCCAGCAGCCCTTTTGCGGACACCTACGAGCAGTACTTC
CASSPFADTYEQYF
>-|14|TRBD1|TRBJ2-5|TRBV29-1
TGCAGCGTTGAGGCCCACAGGGGGCTGGAGACCCAGTACTTC
CSVEAHRGLETQYF
>-|12|-|TRBJ1-4|TRBV2
TGTGCCAGTCGACAGGCCCTGGGGAAACTGTTTTTT
CASRQALGKLFF
>-|16|-|TRBJ1-6|TRBV19
TGTGCCAGTAGTAGGGTGGCCGGACAGAATAATTCACCCCTCCACTTT
CASSRVAGQNNSPLHF
>-|15|TRBD1|TRBJ1-5|TRBV7-8
TGTGCCAGCAGCCCCCAAACAGGGGGCAATCAGCCCCAGCATTTT
CASSPQTGGNQPQHF
>-|15|-|TRBJ1-1|TRBV30
TGTGCCTGGAGCTGGTCGAAAGGCACTAAGCCTGAAGCTTTCTTT
CAWSWSKGTKPEAFF
>few|16|-|TRBJ2-6|TRBV15
TGTGCCACCAGCAGAGTACGAGGGCACGGGGCCAACGTCCTGACTTTC
CATSRVRGHGANVLTF
>-|15|-|TRBJ1-4|TRBV6-1
TGTGCCAGCAGTGAAGTGTGGGGGCGGGATGAAAAACTGTTTTTT
CASSEVWGRDEKLFF
>-|17|TRBD2|TRBJ2-5|TRBV5-1
TGCGCCAGCAGCTATTTGTCGAGGACTAGCGGGGGTGAGACCCAGTACTTC
CASSYLSRTSGGETQYF
>-|17|TRBD1|TRBJ1-6|TRBV5-6
TGTGCCAGCAGCTTGGCAGGGGGCTTCTCCTATAATTCACCCCTCCACTTT
CASSLAGGFSYNSPLHF
>once|14|TRBD1|TRBJ2-5|TRBV29-1
TGCAGCGTCCCCTGGACAGGGCCGCAAGAGACCCAGTACTTC
CSVPWTGPQETQYF
>-|12|TRBD1|TRBJ2-7|TRBV28
TGTGCCAGCCGGGACAGCCGATACGAGCAGTACTTC
CASRDSRYEQYF
>-|19|-|TRBJ2-7|TRBV7-9
TGTTCCAGCAGCTTAGTTCGGGGTGGCGTAGTTCGATCCCCCTACGAGCAGTACTTC
CSSSLVRGGVVRSPYEQYF
>-|16|TRBD1|TRBJ1-4|TRBV7-2
TGTGCCAGCAGCAAACGCCCGGGACAGGATAATGAAAAACTGTTTTTT
CASSKRPGQDNEKLFF
>-|14|TRBD1|TRBJ2-7|TRBV7-2
TGTGCCAGCAGCTTAGTAGGGACAGAGGGCGAGCAGTACTTC
CASSLVGTEGEQYF
>-|14|-|TRBJ1-1|TRBV6-1
TGTGCCAGCAGTGAACTTAACAAGAACACTGAAGCTTTCTTT
CASSELNKNTEAFF
>once|13|TRBD2|TRBJ2-2|TRBV2
TGTGCCAGCCGGGGGGGGCCGAGCGGGGAGCTGTTTTTT
CASRGGPSGELFF
>few|16|TRBD2|TRBJ2-5|TRBV28
TGTGCCAGCAGTCCACAGGGAGCGGGGGCCCATCTTCCCCAGTACTTC
CASSPQGAGAHLPQYF
>once|15|TRBD2|TRBJ2-3|TRBV9
TGTGCCAGCACTGCCGGGGGGAACGGGGCAGATACGCAGTATTTT
CASTAGGNGADTQYF
>-|14|-|TRBJ1-5|TRBV19
TGTGCCAGTAGTATCTCAGGGTTCAATCAGCCCCAGCATTTT
CASSISGFNQPQHF
>-|14|TRBD2|TRBJ2-7|TRBV5-6
TGTGCCAGCAGCTTAGTAGCGGGGTTCTACGAGCAGTACTTC
CASSLVAGFYEQYF
>few|13|-|TRBJ1-5|TRBV27
TGTGCCAGCAGGGGTCAGGGCTATCAGCCCCAGCATTTT
CASRGQGYQPQHF
>-|13|-|TRBJ1-6|TRBV7-8
TGTGCCAGCAGCTTAGCGGGCAGCTCACCCCTCCACTTT
CASSLAGSSPLHF
>-|12|-|TRBJ2-5|TRBV7-9
TGTGCCAGCAGCTTAGCGCCGGGGGAGCAGTACTTC
CASSLAPGEQYF
>-|14|TRBD1|TRBJ1-2|TRBV6-4
TGTGCCAGCAGTGAGGGGACAGGGAGCCATGGCTACACCTTC
CASSEGTGSHGYTF
>-|15|-|TRBJ2-5|TRBV4-2
TGTGCCAGCAGCCAAGATCGAGGAACCGGAGAGACCCAGTACTTC
CASSQDRGTGETQYF
>-|18|TRBD2|TRBJ2-3|TRBV10-3
TGTGCCATCAGTGAGCCCACTAGCGGGGGGCCGAGGGCAGATACGCAGTATTTT
CAISEPTSGGPRADTQYF
>once|15|TRBD1|TRBJ1-5|TRBV15
TGTGCCACCAGCTTACGACAGGGACCCGATCAGCCCCAGCATTTT
CATSLRQGPDQPQHF